Described below is a single TCR beta chain sequence and its context. Its antigen is unknown. This sample was taken from a study of cytomegalovirus exposure and HLA in healthy donors. Overall study results and limits: Later, an analysis found that common viral pathogens appeared to be linked with several of the most significant clusters. Confirmation in vitro established that a few CMV-associated chains were specific for CMV antigens.

V was trimmed by 4 bases and J by 0 bases, leaving 11 bases between them. The CDR3 loop spans 14 amino acids. Germline CDR1 SGHTS, CDR2 YDEGEE. PCR involved 60 Vbeta and 13 Jbeta primers. Sequencing was performed with immunoSEQ multiplex PCR; in TCRdb, only in-frame clones are kept and a portion is missing. In the table there are 85,000 to 100,000 clones, around 86% of which are singletons. The sequencing sample was made of PBMCs. This sequence joins TRBV5-8 and TRBJ2-7; tentatively, D is TRBD2 (6 bases). The sequence was obtained from a female donor in good health and CMV-seropositive. CDR3 nucleotide sequence: TGTGCCAGCAGCGTAGGGACTGTCTCCTACGAGCAGTACTTC. Translation gives CASSVGTVSYEQYF.